This record covers a single TCR beta chain. These data belong to a study of blood T cell repertoires in COVID-19. The CDR3 runs 14 residues. Using immunoSEQ multiplex PCR, the repertoire was profiled, and TCRdb retains in-frame clones only, with some absent. Counted here are over 70,000 clones, about four fifths occurring once; the ten biggest clones make up around 9.3%. Sequencing used peripheral blood. The clonotype originates from a man in his fifties or sixties with acute or convalescent COVID-19. The rearrangement uses TRBV21-1 and TRBJ2-5; the D call of TRBD2 is as the table states it, not checked on the DNA. TRBV21-1 is assigned pseudogene status. This chain's CDR3 is CASSKGCIREAQYF. DNA of the CDR3: TGTGCCAGCAGCAAAGGTTGTATCCGGGAGGCCCAGTACTTC.